The source of this T cell receptor (beta chain) is a study of beta chain features in type 1 diabetes. Study context: Across the samples, 100 million to 130 million sorted cells were examined in total.

Remarks on this clone: Its antigen is not identified.

Points from the study as a whole: The study notes PCR might favor shorter templates equally in patients and controls. Over-representation of high TCR-expressing cells was a possible consequence of cDNA sequencing.

TCRB transcripts that were expressed got sequenced, as all of the isolated RNA had been reverse transcribed. Generated by immunoSEQ multiplex PCR, the TCRdb table keeps only in-frame clones and is missing some. The repertoire includes about 620,000 clones, about 14% of them detected once, and approximately 0.087% sits in the top ten. The CDR3 spans 15 residues. Between the trimmed V and J ends, which lost 0 bases and 3 bases, there was a span of 9 bases. CDR1 is SGDLS and CDR2 is YYNGEE in the germline V gene. This TCR was sampled from a man in his late teens or twenties in good health. Sequencing was carried out using naive CD4+ T cells from blood. The V gene is TRBV9, the J gene TRBJ2-2; D is unclear. The CDR3 region is CASSVDAHYTGELFF. CDR3 DNA: TGTGCCAGCAGCGTAGACGCCCATTACACCGGGGAGCTGTTTTTT.